The 16 T cell receptor beta chains reported below all come from one sample, sequenced in a study of cytomegalovirus exposure and HLA in healthy donors. The PCR contained 60 Vbeta and 13 Jbeta primers. Here immunoSEQ multiplex PCR was the method, and the copy in TCRdb shows in-frame clones only, minus some. The sample yields about 140,000 clones, approximately 82% seen once. Sequenced material: PBMCs. The receptors were gathered from a man between 25 and 39 years old in good health and CMV-seropositive.

The chain combines TRBV28 with TRBJ1-1; the match to TRBD1 covers 8 bases. The trim removed 6 bases at V and 0 bases at J, leaving 12 bases unmatched. The CDR3 consists of 17 residues. Per the germline V gene, CDR1 is MDHEN and CDR2 is SYDVKM. This CDR3 is CASSKTGTGLMNTEAFF. In DNA form, the CDR3 reads TGTGCCAGCAGCAAAACCGGGACAGGCCTTATGAACACTGAAGCTTTCTTT.

This chain links TRBV19 with TRBJ2-7; tentatively, D is TRBD1 (5 bases). Trimming removed 4 bases from V and 0 bases from J, with 10 bases in between. The CDR3 covers 14 residues. CDR1 is LNHDA, CDR2 SQIVND, per germline (reference sequence). This chain's CDR3 is CASSTDRFSYEQYF. For the CDR3, the DNA is TGTGCCAGTAGTACCGACAGATTCTCCTACGAGCAGTACTTC.

CDR3 nucleotides: TGCGCCAGCAGTTCAGCGCCCCCGGTCGCAGATACGCAGTATTTT. This translates into CASSSAPPVADTQYF. The chain has TRBV5-1 and TRBJ2-3; D is ambiguous. V shed 5 bases and J shed 4 bases, with 17 bases lying between them. CDR3 length: 15 residues. Germline V CDR1 and CDR2: SGHRS, YFSETQ.

Points on this clone: Other nucleotide sequences from this sample produce the same CDR3. This chain joins TRBV6-1 and TRBJ1-6; D is ambiguous. This CDR3 has 12 residues. Trimming removed 7 bases at V and 6 bases at J, with 7 bases between. Germline V gene lookup returns CDR1 MNHNS and CDR2 SASEGT. CDR3 protein: CASITANSPLHF. DNA of the CDR3: TGTGCCAGCATCACAGCTAATTCACCCCTCCACTTT.

This clone was seen more than once but under ten times. This sequence joins TRBV4-2 and TRBJ1-5, with D perhaps matching TRBD1 (5 bases). The CDR3 spans 15 residues. Germline-derived CDR1 and CDR2 are LGHNA and YNFKEQ. Deletions cut 4 bases from V and 0 bases from J, with 10 bases between. Here the CDR3 DNA reads TGTGCCAGCAGCCGGACATCTGATAGCAATCAGCCCCAGCATTTT. Residues: CASSRTSDSNQPQHF.

This clone was recorded a few times. The chain employs TRBV5-1 and TRBJ2-7; D not certain. The V gene lost 0 bases and the J gene lost 4 bases, with 11 bases spanning the gap. Germline V gives CDR1 SGHRS, CDR2 YFSETQ. CDR3 length: 14 residues. The DNA of the CDR3 is TGCGCCAGCAGCTTGGCGCCAGAGGTATACGAGCAGTACTTC. Translation gives CASSLAPEVYEQYF.

This sequence joins TRBV19 and TRBJ1-1; no clear D. This CDR3 spans 14 amino acids. Trimming shortened V by 8 bases and J by 1 base, and 14 bases separated the two germline ends. Germline lookup yields CDR1 LNHDA and CDR2 SQIVND (reference sequence). CDR3 sequence reads: CASREWGANTEAFF. In DNA, the CDR3 is TGTGCCAGTCGGGAGTGGGGTGCGAACACTGAAGCTTTCTTT.

CDR3 amino acids: CASSQQAPGNQPQHF. CDR3 coding DNA: TGTGCCAGCAGTCAACAGGCCCCAGGCAATCAGCCCCAGCATTTT. The chain has TRBV6-5 and TRBJ1-5, with a possible D match to TRBD1 (5 bases). CDR3 length: 15 amino acids. The germline gives CDR1 MNHEY, CDR2 SVGAGI. V lost 5 bases and J 2 bases, leaving 13 bases between the germline ends.

This clone was counted between two and nine times. The V call is TRBV19, the J call TRBJ1-1; a possible D gene is TRBD1 (6 bases). The CDR3 has 14 amino acids. V lost 5 bases and J lost 0, with 10 bases in between. Per germline, CDR1 LNHDA and CDR2 SQIVND (reference sequence). CDR3 amino acids: CASSPGTMNTEAFF. The CDR3 bases are TGTGCCAGTAGTCCCGGGACAATGAACACTGAAGCTTTCTTT.

This chain joins TRBV19 and TRBJ2-2, with 9 bases matching TRBD2. The V gene end was trimmed by 4 bases and the J gene end by 0 bases; junction bases not matched to a gene: 9. The CDR3 totals 18 residues. Germline lookup yields CDR1 LNHDA and CDR2 SQIVND (reference sequence). This CDR3 is CASSTWLAGRTNTGELFF. The CDR3 DNA reads TGTGCCAGTAGTACCTGGCTAGCGGGGCGAACGAACACCGGGGAGCTGTTTTTT.

The chain carries TRBV4-2 and TRBJ2-7; D gene ambiguous. The V end lost 1 base, the J end lost 2 bases, and 6 bases lay between the germline ends. Germline CDR1 reads LGHNA; CDR2 reads YNFKEQ. This CDR3 region has 13 residues. The CDR3 nucleotides read TGTGCCAGCAGCCAAGCCGAGACCTACGAGCAGTACTTC. This sequence encodes CASSQAETYEQYF.

V gene TRBV5-6 combines with J gene TRBJ1-1, with D maybe TRBD1 (6 bases). Germline V lookup: CDR1 SGHDT, CDR2 YYEEEE. The CDR3 loop spans 14 amino acids. With 4 bases removed from V and 0 bases from J, the gap between germline ends came to 10 bases. CDR3 protein: CASSLGTLNTEAFF. DNA of the CDR3: TGTGCCAGCAGCCTCGGGACACTGAACACTGAAGCTTTCTTT.

The J gene is TRBJ1-5, the V gene TRBV7-2, with D possibly TRBD1 on 6 matching bases. V was clipped by 5 bases and J by 6 bases, with 17 bases between them. This CDR3 has 15 residues. Germline values: CDR1 SGHTA, CDR2 FQGNSA. The CDR3 region is CASSARGGGIQPQHF. The CDR3 DNA reads as TGTGCCAGCAGCGCAAGGGGGGGAGGGATTCAGCCCCAGCATTTT. Full variable domain (rest looked up from reference TRBV7-2 and TRBJ1-5): GAGVSQSPSNKVTEKGKDVELRCDPISGHTALYWYRQSLGQGLEFLIYFQGNSAPDKSGLPSDRFSAERTGGSVSTLTIQRTQQEDSAVYLCASSARGGGIQPQHFGDGTRLSIL.

The J gene is TRBJ2-5, the V gene TRBV4-1, with 7 bases that match TRBD2. Germline loops: CDR1 MGHRA, CDR2 YSYEKL. Germline trimming cut 1 base from V and 1 base from J; bases unmatched to any gene: 6. The CDR3 is made up of 16 amino acids. CDR3 region: CASSQVLAVPQETQYF. CDR3 sequence (DNA): TGCGCCAGCAGCCAAGTCCTAGCGGTGCCCCAAGAGACCCAGTACTTC.

The chain couples TRBV9 to TRBJ2-4; D uncertain. CDR1 and CDR2 (germline): SGDLS, YYNGEE. The CDR3 extends over 14 amino acids. The V gene lost 0 bases and the J gene lost 0 bases, with 4 bases spanning the gap. CDR3 residues: CASSVGLAKNIQYF. As DNA, the CDR3 is TGTGCCAGCAGCGTAGGACTAGCCAAAAACATTCAGTACTTC.

V is TRBV19 and J is TRBJ2-6; tentatively, D is TRBD2 (5 bases). CDR1 and CDR2 from the germline V gene are LNHDA and SQIVND (reference sequence). The CDR3 spans 20 residues. Trimming cost V 1 base and J 1 base, with 20 bases left between them. DNA of the CDR3: TGTGCCAGTAGTATAGCCTTCCCAGGACTGTTACTTTCTGGGGCCAACGTCCTGACTTTC. Amino acid sequence: CASSIAFPGLLLSGANVLTF.